A selection of T cell receptor beta chains follows, all from one sample in a study of shared clonotypes between healthy human individuals. Sequenced by immunoSEQ multiplex PCR; TCRdb stores in-frame clones only, minus some. In the table there are 2 million to 2.5 million clones, about 92% of which are singletons. Sequenced input: naive CD4+ T cells from PBMCs. Source of these receptors: a man aged 18 to 29 in good health. Some clones in this sample may be carry-over from other donors' samples. CDR3s include the opening cysteine and the closing phenylalanine or tryptophan. D genes are given only for firm matches. Expanded clones get a size class; other rows say once, few or many, or leave the size out.

clone size,J gene,V gene,D gene,CDR3 protein,CDR3 DNA
-,TRBJ2-7,TRBV28,TRBD2,CASSLAGTRGYYEQYF,TGTGCCAGCAGTTTAGCAGGGACTAGGGGATACTACGAGCAGTACTTC
-,TRBJ2-2,TRBV4-3,-,CASSQELLRRAGELFF,TGCGCCAGCAGCCAAGAGTTATTAAGGAGAGCCGGGGAGCTGTTTTTT
-,TRBJ1-2,TRBV6-5,TRBD1,CASSGQGGYGYTF,TGTGCCAGCAGTGGACAGGGCGGCTATGGCTACACCTTC
few,TRBJ1-2,TRBV7-2,-,CASSLDLTGTYTF,TGTGCCAGCAGCTTAGACCTGACAGGAACCTACACCTTC
-,TRBJ2-5,TRBV30,-,CAWSVQGPETQYF,TGTGCCTGGAGTGTGCAGGGGCCGGAGACCCAGTACTTC
-,TRBJ1-3,TRBV28,-,CASSQAGNTIYF,TGTGCCAGCAGTCAGGCTGGAAACACCATATATTTT
-,TRBJ2-3,TRBV2,-,CASRDDRNTQYF,TGTGCCAGCAGAGACGACAGAAATACGCAGTATTTT
-,TRBJ1-1,TRBV7-9,TRBD1,CASRKTGAPEAFF,TGTGCCAGCAGAAAGACAGGGGCCCCTGAAGCTTTCTTT
once,TRBJ2-5,TRBV6-1,-,CASSEYMVRETQYF,TGTGCCAGCAGTGAGTACATGGTTCGGGAGACCCAGTACTTC
-,TRBJ2-2,TRBV28,TRBD1,CASSLSPRTGLTGELFF,TGTGCCAGCAGTTTATCCCCACGGACAGGGCTCACCGGGGAGCTGTTTTTT
-,TRBJ1-3,TRBV6-1,TRBD1,CASRPDRGIGNTIYF,TGTGCCAGCAGACCTGACAGGGGGATTGGAAACACCATATATTTT
-,TRBJ1-2,TRBV7-9,-,CASSHTDSHYGYTF,TGTGCCAGCAGCCATACGGACAGTCACTATGGCTACACCTTC
-,TRBJ1-1,TRBV29-1,-,CSVGPFHGNTEAFF,TGCAGCGTTGGACCCTTCCATGGGAACACTGAAGCTTTCTTT
-,TRBJ2-7,TRBV7-6,TRBD2,CASSLGRTSSHEQYF,TGTGCCAGCAGCTTAGGACGGACTAGCTCCCACGAGCAGTACTTC
-,TRBJ2-7,TRBV5-1,-,CASSLGGSPTWEQYF,TGCGCCAGCAGCTTGGGTGGGAGCCCAACGTGGGAGCAGTACTTC
-,TRBJ1-1,TRBV28,-,CASSSMSYTEAFF,TGTGCCAGCAGTTCTATGAGCTACACTGAAGCTTTCTTT
-,TRBJ1-5,TRBV5-1,-,CASSLEGAVNQPQHF,TGCGCCAGCAGCTTGGAAGGGGCAGTCAATCAGCCCCAGCATTTT
-,TRBJ2-3,TRBV30,-,CASIEGDTQYF,TGTGCCTCCATTGAGGGGGATACGCAGTATTTT
-,TRBJ2-7,TRBV14,-,CASSKIAGTETYEQYF,TGTGCCAGCAGCAAGATCGCCGGGACGGAGACCTACGAGCAGTACTTC
-,TRBJ2-5,TRBV15,-,CATSRGPDSTRETQYF,TGTGCCACCAGCAGAGGCCCGGACTCGACGAGAGAGACCCAGTACTTC